These T cell receptor beta chains were read from a single sample in a study of blood T cell repertoires in COVID-19. Measured with immunoSEQ multiplex PCR; TCRdb has only the in-frame clones, and not every one. The sample holds about 280,000 clones, about four fifths seen once. Input material: PBMCs or T cells enriched from blood (not recorded which). The receptors shown here come from a man aged 35-49 years who had been exposed to COVID-19. Each CDR3 is given with its conserved first and last residue. Each record gives: clone size, D gene, V gene, J gene, CDR3 protein, CDR3 DNA. A D gene is named only where the DNA matches it firmly. Expanded clones get a size class; other rows say once, few or many, or leave the size out.

.,.,TRBV30,TRBJ1-1,CAWSRQGNTEAFF,TGTGCCTGGAGTCGGCAGGGGAACACTGAAGCTTTCTTT
.,.,TRBV5-1,TRBJ1-1,CASSPRGGSGTEAFF,TGCGCCAGCAGCCCAAGGGGGGGCTCGGGCACTGAAGCTTTCTTT
.,.,TRBV30,TRBJ1-2,CAWSDQGLGGYTF,TGTGCCTGGAGTGACCAGGGACTTGGGGGCTACACCTTC
.,TRBD2,TRBV6-5,TRBJ2-5,CASSKLAGGRSQYF,TGTGCCAGCAGCAAACTAGCGGGAGGGAGGTCCCAGTACTTC
.,TRBD1,TRBV19,TRBJ1-1,CASSSETGRLGTEAFF,TGTGCCAGTAGTAGCGAGACAGGGCGTCTTGGCACTGAAGCTTTCTTT
.,.,TRBV12-3/TRBV12-4,TRBJ1-6,CASRPAYNSPLHF,TGTGCCAGCAGGCCAGCCTATAATTCACCCCTCCACTTT
.,.,TRBV5-4,TRBJ1-2,CASSLASPGNYGYTF,TGTGCCAGCAGCTTGGCATCCCCCGGGAACTATGGCTACACCTTC
.,.,TRBV30,TRBJ1-2,CAWSETGRRGYTF,TGTGCCTGGAGTGAAACAGGGCGAAGGGGCTACACCTTC
.,TRBD2,TRBV7-3,TRBJ2-5,CASSPSGRMGETQYF,TGTGCCAGCAGCCCTAGCGGGAGAATGGGGGAGACCCAGTACTTC
.,.,TRBV4-1,TRBJ1-2,CASSQTDRYGYTF,TGCGCCAGCAGCCAGACAGACAGATATGGCTACACCTTC
.,.,TRBV19,TRBJ2-1,CARASEGGRSYNEQFF,TGTGCCAGAGCCTCTGAGGGGGGGCGTTCCTACAATGAGCAGTTCTTC
once,.,TRBV19,TRBJ1-1,CASSIGTENTEAFF,TGTGCCAGTAGTATAGGGACAGAGAACACTGAAGCTTTCTTT
.,.,TRBV19,TRBJ2-6,CASSIWGAGANVLTF,TGTGCCAGTAGTATTTGGGGGGCTGGGGCCAACGTCCTGACTTTC
.,.,TRBV27,TRBJ1-1,CASSGVRVSPNTEAFF,TGTGCCAGCAGTGGGGTGAGGGTATCCCCGAACACTGAAGCTTTCTTT
.,TRBD2,TRBV5-1,TRBJ2-5,CASSPQISGSETQYF,TGCGCCAGCAGCCCTCAGATTAGCGGGAGTGAGACCCAGTACTTC
.,TRBD1,TRBV24-1,TRBJ2-7,CATSDAGQDGKDEQYF,TGTGCCACCAGTGATGCCGGACAGGATGGTAAGGACGAGCAGTACTTC
.,TRBD1,TRBV7-9,TRBJ1-1,CASSSYEGGAAEAFF,TGTGCCAGCAGCTCATACGAAGGGGGCGCAGCCGAAGCTTTCTTT
.,TRBD1,TRBV3-1/TRBV3-2,TRBJ1-3,CASSQGDSPTSGNTIYF,TGTGCCAGCAGCCAAGGGGACAGCCCCACCTCTGGAAACACCATATATTTT
.,TRBD1,TRBV9,TRBJ1-2,CASSVGQGNYGYTF,TGTGCCAGCAGCGTAGGACAGGGGAACTATGGCTACACCTTC
many,TRBD1,TRBV24-1,TRBJ2-1,CATSVGGRVNEQFF,TGTGCCACCAGCGTAGGGGGCAGGGTCAATGAGCAGTTCTTC
.,.,TRBV4-1,TRBJ2-5,CASSQDGSGETQYF,TGCGCCAGCAGCCAAGATGGTTCGGGGGAGACCCAGTACTTC
.,.,TRBV20-1,TRBJ1-2,CSASSPSGESGGYTF,TGCAGTGCCAGTTCTCCCTCAGGGGAAAGTGGTGGCTACACCTTC
.,.,TRBV24-1,TRBJ1-1,CATSRGSGTLAEAFF,TGTGCCACCAGTCGCGGTTCCGGGACATTGGCTGAAGCTTTCTTT
.,TRBD2,TRBV7-9,TRBJ2-7,CASSQTLAGGSYEQYF,TGTGCCAGCAGTCAAACACTAGCGGGGGGATCCTACGAGCAGTACTTC
many,.,TRBV5-6,TRBJ1-3,CASSLNGGNTIYF,TGTGCCAGCAGCTTGAATGGCGGAAACACCATATATTTT
.,TRBD2,TRBV5-5,TRBJ2-7,CASSRNSGNSYEQYF,TGTGCCAGCAGCAGAAATAGCGGGAATTCCTACGAGCAGTACTTC
.,.,TRBV19,TRBJ2-1,CATSGVTTYNEQFF,TGTGCCACCTCCGGGGTTACTACTTACAATGAGCAGTTCTTC
.,.,TRBV27,TRBJ2-1,CASSLFGASENYNEQFF,TGTGCCAGCAGTTTATTCGGCGCTAGCGAGAACTACAATGAGCAGTTCTTC
.,.,TRBV5-1,TRBJ2-5,CASSLGQLQETQYF,TGCGCCAGCAGCTTGGGACAGCTCCAAGAGACCCAGTACTTC
once,.,TRBV5-4,TRBJ2-3,CASSTESTDTQYF,TGTGCCAGCAGCACAGAGAGCACAGATACGCAGTATTTT
.,.,TRBV7-9,TRBJ1-1,CASSLAQGKGTEAFF,TGTGCCAGCAGCTTAGCTCAGGGCAAGGGTACTGAAGCTTTCTTT
few,TRBD2,TRBV7-2,TRBJ2-7,CASRLAVSYEQYF,TGTGCCAGCAGACTAGCGGTGAGCTACGAGCAGTACTTC
.,.,TRBV18,TRBJ2-1,CASSPPSDRQFF,TGTGCCAGCTCACCACCGAGCGATAGGCAGTTCTTC
.,.,TRBV30,TRBJ1-6,CAWRQNLYNSPLHF,TGTGCCTGGAGACAGAATCTCTATAATTCACCCCTCCACTTT
.,.,TRBV6-5,TRBJ1-1,CATIPSLQGFTEAFF,TGTGCCACCATACCGTCATTACAGGGTTTCACTGAAGCTTTCTTT
.,TRBD1,TRBV6-5,TRBJ1-2,CASSYSIYRGSSYTF,TGTGCCAGCAGTTACTCGATTTACAGGGGGAGTAGCTACACCTTC
.,.,TRBV15,TRBJ1-1,CATSRTGQNTEAFF,TGTGCCACCAGCAGAACAGGACAGAACACTGAAGCTTTCTTT
.,TRBD1,TRBV9,TRBJ1-1,CASSLPGTGDTEAFF,TGTGCCAGCAGCCTCCCCGGGACAGGAGACACTGAAGCTTTCTTT
.,.,TRBV6-1,TRBJ2-5,CASSETRGETQYF,TGTGCCAGCAGTGAAACCCGGGGGGAGACCCAGTACTTC
.,TRBD2,TRBV7-9,TRBJ2-1,CASSLALAGGGNEQFF,TGTGCCAGCAGCTTAGCTCTAGCGGGAGGGGGGAATGAGCAGTTCTTC
once,TRBD1,TRBV18,TRBJ1-6,CASSPSVGTANSPLHF,TGTGCCAGCTCACCATCGGTGGGGACAGCGAATTCACCCCTCCACTTT
few,.,TRBV12-3/TRBV12-4,TRBJ1-2,CASRGGSYGYTF,TGTGCCAGCAGGGGGGGGAGCTATGGCTACACCTTC
.,.,TRBV30,TRBJ1-5,CAWSVGGAGTVGNQPQHF,TGTGCCTGGAGTGTTGGAGGGGCAGGGACGGTAGGCAATCAGCCCCAGCATTTT
.,.,TRBV18,TRBJ1-5,CASSPPSVGSNQPQHF,TGTGCCAGCTCCCCGCCGAGCGTGGGGAGTAATCAGCCCCAGCATTTT